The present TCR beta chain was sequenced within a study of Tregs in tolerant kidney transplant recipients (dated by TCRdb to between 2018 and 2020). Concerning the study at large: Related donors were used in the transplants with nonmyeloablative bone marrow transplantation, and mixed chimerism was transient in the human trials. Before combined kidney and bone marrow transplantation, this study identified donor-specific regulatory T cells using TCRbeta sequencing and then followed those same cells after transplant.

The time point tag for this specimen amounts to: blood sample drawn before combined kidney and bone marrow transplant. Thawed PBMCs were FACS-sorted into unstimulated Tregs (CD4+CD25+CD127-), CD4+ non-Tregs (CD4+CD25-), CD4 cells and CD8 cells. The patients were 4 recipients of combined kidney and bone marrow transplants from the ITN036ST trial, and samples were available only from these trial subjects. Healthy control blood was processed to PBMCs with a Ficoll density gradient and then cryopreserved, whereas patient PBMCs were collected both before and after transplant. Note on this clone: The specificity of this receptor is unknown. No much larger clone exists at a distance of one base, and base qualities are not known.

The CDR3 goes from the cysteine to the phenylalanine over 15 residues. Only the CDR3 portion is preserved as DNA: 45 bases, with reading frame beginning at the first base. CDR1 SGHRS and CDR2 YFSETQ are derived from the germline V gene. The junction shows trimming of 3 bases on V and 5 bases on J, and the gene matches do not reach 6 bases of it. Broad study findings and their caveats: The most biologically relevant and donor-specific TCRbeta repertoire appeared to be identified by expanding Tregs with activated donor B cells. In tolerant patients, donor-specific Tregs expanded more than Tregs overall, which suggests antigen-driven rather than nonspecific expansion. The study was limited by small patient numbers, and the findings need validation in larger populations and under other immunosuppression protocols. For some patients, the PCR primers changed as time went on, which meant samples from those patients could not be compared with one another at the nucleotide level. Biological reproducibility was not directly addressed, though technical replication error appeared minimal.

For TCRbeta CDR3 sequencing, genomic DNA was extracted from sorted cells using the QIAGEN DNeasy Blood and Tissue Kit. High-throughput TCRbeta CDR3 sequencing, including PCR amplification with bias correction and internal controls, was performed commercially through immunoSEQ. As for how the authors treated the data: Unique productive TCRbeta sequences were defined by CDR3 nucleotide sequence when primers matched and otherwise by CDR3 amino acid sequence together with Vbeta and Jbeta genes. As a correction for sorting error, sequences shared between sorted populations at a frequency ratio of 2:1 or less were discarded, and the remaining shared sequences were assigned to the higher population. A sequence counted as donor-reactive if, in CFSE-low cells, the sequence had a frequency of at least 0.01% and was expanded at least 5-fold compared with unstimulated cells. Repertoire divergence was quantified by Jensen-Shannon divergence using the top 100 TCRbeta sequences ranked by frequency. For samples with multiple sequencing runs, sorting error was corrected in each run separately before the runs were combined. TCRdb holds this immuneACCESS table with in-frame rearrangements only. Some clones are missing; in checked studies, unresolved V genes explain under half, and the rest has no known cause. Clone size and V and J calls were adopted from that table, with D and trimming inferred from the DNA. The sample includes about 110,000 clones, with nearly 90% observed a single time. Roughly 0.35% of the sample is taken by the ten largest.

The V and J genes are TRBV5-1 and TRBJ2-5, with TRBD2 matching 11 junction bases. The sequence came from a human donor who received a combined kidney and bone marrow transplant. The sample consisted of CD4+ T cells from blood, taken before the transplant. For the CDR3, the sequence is CASSWIAGGPETQYF. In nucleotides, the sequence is TGCGCCAGCAGCTGGATAGCGGGGGGGCCGGAGACCCAGTACTTC. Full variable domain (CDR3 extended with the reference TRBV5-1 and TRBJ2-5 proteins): KAGVTQTPRYLIKTRGQQVTLSCSPISGHRSVSWYQQTPGQGLQFLFEYFSETQRNKGNFPGRFSGRQFSNSRSEMNVSTLELGDSALYLCASSWIAGGPETQYFGPGTRLLVL.